These T cell receptor beta chains were read from a single sample in a study of response to subunit inactivated influenza vaccine. From the RT-PCR reads, TCRdb called clonotypes with MiXCR, one entry per CDR3 protein. The table has about 240,000 distinct CDR3 sequences, 9% to 15% seen once. The sample consisted of non-naive T cells sorted from PBMCs, taken less than 15 days before vaccination. Receptors originate from a man over 45 who received an inactivated influenza vaccine. CDR3s include the opening cysteine and the closing phenylalanine or tryptophan. D genes are given only for firm matches. Some rows have no size entry. The others give once, few or many, or a class for an expanded clone.

clone_size: -; d_call: -; j_call: TRBJ1-1; v_call: TRBV27; cdr3_nt: TGTGCCAGCAAGAAGGGAAACCTGGGCACTGAAGCTTTCTTT; cdr3_aa: CASKKGNLGTEAFF
clone_size: -; d_call: -; j_call: TRBJ2-3; v_call: TRBV12-5; cdr3_nt: TGTGCTAGTGGTTTGGGAGGGGTTAGCTCGCAGTATTTT; cdr3_aa: CASGLGGVSSQYF
clone_size: few; d_call: -; j_call: TRBJ2-2; v_call: TRBV6-2/TRBV6-3; cdr3_nt: TGTGCCAGCAGTTACTCTCCCCAAAACCTCAACACCGGGGAGCTGTTTTTT; cdr3_aa: CASSYSPQNLNTGELFF
clone_size: many; d_call: -; j_call: TRBJ2-2; v_call: TRBV9; cdr3_nt: TGTGCCAGCAGCGCGATAGCGGCGGGGCTCGGGGAGCTGTTTTTT; cdr3_aa: CASSAIAAGLGELFF
clone_size: -; d_call: TRBD2; j_call: TRBJ2-1; v_call: TRBV6-1; cdr3_nt: TGTGCCAGCAGGACTAGCACCGGCCCCAATGAGCAGTTCTTC; cdr3_aa: CASRTSTGPNEQFF
clone_size: -; d_call: -; j_call: TRBJ1-2; v_call: TRBV5-1; cdr3_nt: TGCGCCAGCAGCCCCGGGGACCGCCCTAACTATGGCTACACCTTC; cdr3_aa: CASSPGDRPNYGYTF
clone_size: -; d_call: -; j_call: TRBJ2-7; v_call: TRBV10-3; cdr3_nt: TGTGCCTTGCACCGGGCCAAACACTCCTACGAGCAGTACTTC; cdr3_aa: CALHRAKHSYEQYF
clone_size: many; d_call: TRBD1; j_call: TRBJ2-3; v_call: TRBV7-3; cdr3_nt: TGTGCCAGCAGCTCGGACAGGGGGGACCGGGATACGCAGTATTTT; cdr3_aa: CASSSDRGDRDTQYF
clone_size: -; d_call: -; j_call: TRBJ1-1; v_call: TRBV6-1; cdr3_nt: TGTGCCAGCAGTCCCTCAGCCTTTGGAAGGTCTGAAGCTTTCTTT; cdr3_aa: CASSPSAFGRSEAFF
clone_size: -; d_call: TRBD1; j_call: TRBJ2-1; v_call: TRBV20-1; cdr3_nt: TGCAGTGCTAGAGAACGGGACAGATTCTCCTACAATGAGCAGTTCTTC; cdr3_aa: CSARERDRFSYNEQFF
clone_size: -; d_call: TRBD2; j_call: TRBJ2-7; v_call: TRBV6-5; cdr3_nt: TGTGCCAGCAGTTACGGGGGTAGCGGGGGGGAGCAGTACTTC; cdr3_aa: CASSYGGSGGEQYF
clone_size: many; d_call: -; j_call: TRBJ2-5; v_call: TRBV20-1; cdr3_nt: TGCAGTGCTCGAGGGACGGCCCAAGAGACCCAGTACTTC; cdr3_aa: CSARGTAQETQYF
clone_size: once; d_call: -; j_call: TRBJ1-2; v_call: TRBV5-4; cdr3_nt: TGTGCCAGCAACCCTTACGGGGGTTCGGGGTATGGCTACACCTTC; cdr3_aa: CASNPYGGSGYGYTF
clone_size: -; d_call: TRBD2; j_call: TRBJ2-5; v_call: TRBV2; cdr3_nt: TGTGCCAGCAGTCGTTTACTAGCGGGGCGACAAGAGACCCAGTACTTC; cdr3_aa: CASSRLLAGRQETQYF
clone_size: many; d_call: TRBD1; j_call: TRBJ1-6; v_call: TRBV5-1; cdr3_nt: TGCGCCAGCAGCTGGACAGGGAGAAATTCACCCCTCCACTTT; cdr3_aa: CASSWTGRNSPLHF
clone_size: -; d_call: -; j_call: TRBJ2-3; v_call: TRBV6-4; cdr3_nt: TGTGCCAGCAGACCCCAGGGGACTAGCACAGATACGCAGTATTTT; cdr3_aa: CASRPQGTSTDTQYF
clone_size: -; d_call: -; j_call: TRBJ2-1; v_call: TRBV11-3; cdr3_nt: TGTGCCAGCAGCTTAACGGGGGCCTACAATGAGCAGTTCTTC; cdr3_aa: CASSLTGAYNEQFF
clone_size: -; d_call: -; j_call: TRBJ2-3; v_call: TRBV28; cdr3_nt: TGTGCCAGCAACAATCCCACAGGAACAGATACGCAGTATTTT; cdr3_aa: CASNNPTGTDTQYF
clone_size: few; d_call: -; j_call: TRBJ2-7; v_call: TRBV6-1; cdr3_nt: TGTGCCAGCAGTGAGGCAAGCGGATTGTTCTCCTACGAGCAGTACTTC; cdr3_aa: CASSEASGLFSYEQYF
clone_size: many; d_call: -; j_call: TRBJ2-5; v_call: TRBV11-2; cdr3_nt: TGTGCCAGCAGCTTAGCCGGCATCCAAGAGACCCAGTACTTC; cdr3_aa: CASSLAGIQETQYF
clone_size: -; d_call: TRBD1; j_call: TRBJ2-7; v_call: TRBV11-2; cdr3_nt: TGTGCCAGCAGCCGACAGACAGGGGGCACCGAGCAGTACTTC; cdr3_aa: CASSRQTGGTEQYF
clone_size: -; d_call: TRBD2; j_call: TRBJ2-7; v_call: TRBV9; cdr3_nt: TGTGCCAGCAGCCCCCTTTTAGCGGGAGATGGTGAGCAGTACTTC; cdr3_aa: CASSPLLAGDGEQYF
clone_size: -; d_call: -; j_call: TRBJ1-2; v_call: TRBV4-3; cdr3_nt: TGCGCCAGCAGCAGACCCATGGGATTCTATGGCTACACCTTC; cdr3_aa: CASSRPMGFYGYTF
clone_size: many; d_call: TRBD2; j_call: TRBJ2-7; v_call: TRBV2; cdr3_nt: TGTGCCAGCAGTGATTGGGGAAGGATGGGACTAGACGCCTACGAGCAGTACTTC; cdr3_aa: CASSDWGRMGLDAYEQYF
clone_size: -; d_call: TRBD2; j_call: TRBJ2-1; v_call: TRBV12-3/TRBV12-4; cdr3_nt: TGTGCCAGCAGCCGAACTAGCGGGAGTGGTGGTGAGCAGTTCTTC; cdr3_aa: CASSRTSGSGGEQFF
clone_size: many; d_call: TRBD1; j_call: TRBJ1-5; v_call: TRBV10-3; cdr3_nt: TGTGCCATCAGTGAGTGGACAGGGAAGCCCCAGCATTTT; cdr3_aa: CAISEWTGKPQHF
clone_size: few; d_call: -; j_call: TRBJ2-3; v_call: TRBV3-1; cdr3_nt: TGTGCCAGCAGCCAAGGGCAGGGGCCCTTATCAGATACGCAGTATTTT; cdr3_aa: CASSQGQGPLSDTQYF
clone_size: many; d_call: -; j_call: TRBJ1-6; v_call: TRBV7-2; cdr3_nt: TGTGCCAGCAGCTTAGCGGGGTTAACCCTCCACTTT; cdr3_aa: CASSLAGLTLHF
clone_size: -; d_call: -; j_call: TRBJ2-7; v_call: TRBV20-1; cdr3_nt: TGCAGAGCGGATCTGGGGGTCAACGAGCAGTACTTC; cdr3_aa: CRADLGVNEQYF
clone_size: many; d_call: -; j_call: TRBJ2-3; v_call: TRBV7-2; cdr3_nt: TGTGCCAGCAGCTTAGGAGGAATTAATACGCAGTATTTT; cdr3_aa: CASSLGGINTQYF
clone_size: -; d_call: -; j_call: TRBJ2-4; v_call: TRBV18; cdr3_nt: TGTGCCAGCCAAACAGCCGCCAAAAACATTCAGTACTTC; cdr3_aa: CASQTAAKNIQYF
clone_size: few; d_call: -; j_call: TRBJ2-1; v_call: TRBV7-2; cdr3_nt: TGTGCCAGCAGCCAAAGGGCTTCCCCCTACAATGAGCAGTTCTTC; cdr3_aa: CASSQRASPYNEQFF
clone_size: few; d_call: TRBD2; j_call: TRBJ2-7; v_call: TRBV19; cdr3_nt: TGTGCCAGTAGTATCTTGCCGGGGGGTTCCTACGAGCAGTACTTC; cdr3_aa: CASSILPGGSYEQYF
clone_size: -; d_call: -; j_call: TRBJ1-1; v_call: TRBV14; cdr3_nt: TGTGCCAGCAGCCAGGACCAGAACACTGAAGCTTTCTTT; cdr3_aa: CASSQDQNTEAFF
clone_size: -; d_call: TRBD2; j_call: TRBJ2-5; v_call: TRBV3-1; cdr3_nt: TGTGCCAGCAGCCAAGATAGCGGGAGCCAAGAGAACCAGTACTTC; cdr3_aa: CASSQDSGSQENQYF
clone_size: -; d_call: TRBD2; j_call: TRBJ2-3; v_call: TRBV6-1; cdr3_nt: TGTGCCAGCAGACAACAGCGGGGGACGAGCACAGATACGCAGTATTTT; cdr3_aa: CASRQQRGTSTDTQYF
clone_size: many; d_call: -; j_call: TRBJ2-1; v_call: TRBV30; cdr3_nt: TGTGCCTGGAGCGTGGGGCGGACCGAGCAGTTCTTC; cdr3_aa: CAWSVGRTEQFF
clone_size: -; d_call: -; j_call: TRBJ1-2; v_call: TRBV28; cdr3_nt: TGTGCCAGCAGCCCGGACGGGTACTATGGCTACACCTTC; cdr3_aa: CASSPDGYYGYTF
clone_size: -; d_call: -; j_call: TRBJ2-7; v_call: TRBV28; cdr3_nt: TGTGCCAGCAGTTTTGATAATTTCTTGTCCCCCAGATACGAGCAGTACTTC; cdr3_aa: CASSFDNFLSPRYEQYF
clone_size: few; d_call: -; j_call: TRBJ2-7; v_call: TRBV6-1; cdr3_nt: TGTGCCAGCAGTGAGGAGGGGGGGAGGACCTACGAGCAGTACTTC; cdr3_aa: CASSEEGGRTYEQYF
clone_size: -; d_call: TRBD1; j_call: TRBJ2-5; v_call: TRBV7-9; cdr3_nt: TGTGCCAGCAGCCCAGGGACAGGGGGCTTGTTGGAGACCCAGTACTTC; cdr3_aa: CASSPGTGGLLETQYF
clone_size: few; d_call: TRBD2; j_call: TRBJ2-7; v_call: TRBV20-1; cdr3_nt: TGCAGTGCTAGTCCACGGGAGGCTATATACGAGCAGTACTTC; cdr3_aa: CSASPREAIYEQYF
clone_size: many; d_call: -; j_call: TRBJ2-1; v_call: TRBV7-8; cdr3_nt: TGTGCCAGCACGGGGTTAAGCAGCTCCTACAATGAGCAGTTCTTC; cdr3_aa: CASTGLSSSYNEQFF
clone_size: many; d_call: TRBD1; j_call: TRBJ1-5; v_call: TRBV7-9; cdr3_nt: TGTGCCAGCAGCCTACAGGGGCAGAGCAATCAGCCCCAGCATTTT; cdr3_aa: CASSLQGQSNQPQHF
clone_size: -; d_call: TRBD1; j_call: TRBJ2-6; v_call: TRBV10-3; cdr3_nt: TGTGCCATCAGGGCCACAGGGGGCACCCGTTTTAGGGCCAACGTCCTGACTTTC; cdr3_aa: CAIRATGGTRFRANVLTF
clone_size: -; d_call: -; j_call: TRBJ1-2; v_call: TRBV19; cdr3_nt: TGTGCCAGTAGAATCTCCAACTATGGCTACACCTTC; cdr3_aa: CASRISNYGYTF
clone_size: many; d_call: TRBD1; j_call: TRBJ2-7; v_call: TRBV5-1; cdr3_nt: TGCGCCAGCAGCACCGTGACAGGGTCGTTCTTCTACGAGCAGTACTTC; cdr3_aa: CASSTVTGSFFYEQYF
clone_size: many; d_call: -; j_call: TRBJ2-7; v_call: TRBV5-6; cdr3_nt: TGTGCCAGCAGCTTCCGAACCATGACAGGCCTCTCCTACGAGCAGTACTTC; cdr3_aa: CASSFRTMTGLSYEQYF
clone_size: few; d_call: TRBD1; j_call: TRBJ2-7; v_call: TRBV20-1; cdr3_nt: TGCAGTGCTACTGGACAGGACTTCTACGAGCAGTACTTC; cdr3_aa: CSATGQDFYEQYF
clone_size: -; d_call: TRBD2; j_call: TRBJ2-2; v_call: TRBV5-1; cdr3_nt: TGCGCCAGCAGCTTGCGTCCGGCGGGGGCGAACACCGGGGAGCTGTTTTTT; cdr3_aa: CASSLRPAGANTGELFF